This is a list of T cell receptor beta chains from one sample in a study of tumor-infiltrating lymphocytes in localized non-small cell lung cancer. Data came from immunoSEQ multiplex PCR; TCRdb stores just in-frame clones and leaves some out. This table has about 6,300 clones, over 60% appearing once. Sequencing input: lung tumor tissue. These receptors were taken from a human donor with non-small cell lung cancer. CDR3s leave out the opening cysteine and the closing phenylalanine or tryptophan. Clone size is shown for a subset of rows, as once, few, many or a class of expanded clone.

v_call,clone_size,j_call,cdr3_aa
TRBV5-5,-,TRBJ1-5,ASSLVGTGGLNQPQH
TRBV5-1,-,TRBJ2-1,ASSLTRVGQGEQF
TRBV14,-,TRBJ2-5,ASSPPGGRAAETQY
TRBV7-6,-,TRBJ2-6,ASSLRSGDGANVLT
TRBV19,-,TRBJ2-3,ASSIASRGTDTQY
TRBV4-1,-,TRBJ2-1,ASSQEGRGSNEQF
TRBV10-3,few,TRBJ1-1,AISSRGAEAF
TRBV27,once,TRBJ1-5,ASSLSAGNSNQPQH
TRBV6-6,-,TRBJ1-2,ASSYGRNYGYT
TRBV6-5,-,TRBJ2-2,ASRRGMNTGELF
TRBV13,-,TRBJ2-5,ASSLGTASGSQTQY
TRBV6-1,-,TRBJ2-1,ASSEGLAGRSEQF
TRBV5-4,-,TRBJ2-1,ASSPGLAGYNEQF
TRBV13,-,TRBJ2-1,ASSLRGEGAYNEQF
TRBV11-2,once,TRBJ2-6,ASSTGPGANVLT
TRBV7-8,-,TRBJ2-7,ASSIGTVYEQY
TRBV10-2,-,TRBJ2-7,ASSESRATYEQY
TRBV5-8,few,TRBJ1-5,ASSLLQGNQPQH
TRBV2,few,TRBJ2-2,ASDKRQNTGELF
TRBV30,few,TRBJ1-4,AWELGTGSQKLF
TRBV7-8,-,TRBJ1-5,ASSSEYSNQPQH
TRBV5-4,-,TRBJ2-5,ASSPQGGTVQETQY
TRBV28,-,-,ASSPPGDYEQY
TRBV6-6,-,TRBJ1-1,ASSGQDTEAF
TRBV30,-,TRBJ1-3,AWSAGAGNTIY
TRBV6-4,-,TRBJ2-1,ASSDGEQGNEQF
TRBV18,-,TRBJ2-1,ASSPYSGRPNEQF
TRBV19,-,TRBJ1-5,ASSIGQSSQPQH
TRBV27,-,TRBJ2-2,ASSLSFLLRGTGELF
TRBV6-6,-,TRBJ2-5,ASSRTGLPQETQY
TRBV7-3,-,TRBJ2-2,ASSYRTQANTGELF
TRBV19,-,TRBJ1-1,ASKGQENTEAF
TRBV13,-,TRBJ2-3,ASSLTRTDTQY
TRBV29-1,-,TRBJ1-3,SGLPSGNTIY
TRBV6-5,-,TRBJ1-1,ASSYGRDGTEAF
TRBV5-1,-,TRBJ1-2,ASSPTGQGNYGYT
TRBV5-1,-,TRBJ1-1,ASSPRQGANTEAF
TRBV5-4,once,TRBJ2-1,ASWVSGGTNEQF
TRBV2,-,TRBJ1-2,ASSTTGNLYGYT
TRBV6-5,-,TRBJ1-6,ASRRQNSPLH
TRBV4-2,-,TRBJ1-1,ASSQDLLGRAF